This TCR beta chain comes out of a study of identical twins. This CDR3 contains 15 residues. The V and J ends lost 2 bases and 0 bases respectively, with 7 bases between them. Germline CDR1 SEHNR, CDR2 FQNEAQ (reference sequence). This clonotype was observed a few times. Its target is not known. TCRdb ran MiXCR on the 5' RACE reads and lists one entry per CDR3 protein. Among hundreds of thousands of distinct CDR3 sequences listed, 20% to 25% were seen once. General study results and limits: Recombination models fit unrelated individuals' TCR alpha sharing but underestimated twins'.

In addition, the sample was reused for a study of yellow fever vaccine responses in identical twins.

Sequencing used CD4+ T cells sorted from blood. The chain has TRBV7-9 and TRBJ1-4, with D uncertain. The receptor's source is a woman younger than 30 in good health. CDR3 nucleotide sequence: TGTGCCAGCAGCTTAACGGTGACAACTAATGAAAAACTGTTTTTT. This codes for CASSLTVTTNEKLFF.